A single sample is the source of the 3 T cell receptor beta chains below, sequenced in a study of cytomegalovirus exposure and HLA in healthy donors. With 60 Vbeta and 13 Jbeta primers, the PCR was carried out. Profiled with immunoSEQ multiplex PCR; TCRdb holds only in-frame clones, not every one. The ten top clones account for about 4.2%, within a sample of under 100,000 clones. Sequencing was done on a sample of PBMCs. All receptors derive from a young man in good health and CMV-seronegative.

The V gene is TRBV11-2, the J gene TRBJ2-3, with D possibly TRBD1 on 5 matching bases. This CDR3 comprises 14 residues. V lost 5 bases and J lost 1, with 10 bases in between. Germline CDR1 SGHAT, CDR2 FQNNGV. CDR3 in amino acids: CASSPRVGTDTQYF. The CDR3, as DNA: TGTGCCAGCAGCCCCAGGGTCGGCACAGATACGCAGTATTTT.

The chain uses TRBV6-6 and TRBJ1-4; TRBD1 agrees at 8 bases. The germline gives CDR1 MNHNY, CDR2 SVGAGI (reference sequence). With V trimmed by 6 bases and J by 10 bases, 10 bases remained unmatched. The CDR3 length is 14 residues. CDR3 sequence: CASRSQGALGKLFF. The CDR3 DNA is TGTGCCAGCAGGTCCCAGGGGGCGCTTGGAAAACTGTTTTTT.

This rearrangement joins TRBV6-7 to TRBJ1-1; tentative D call: TRBD1 (5 bases). TRBV6-7 is treated as an ORF (open reading frame) with a function not yet certain. The germline V and J ends were trimmed by 11 bases and 11 bases, with 15 bases remaining between them. The CDR3 spans 10 residues. The CDR3: CAGPRGGAFF. CDR3 sequence (DNA): TGTGCCGGGCCGAGGGGAGGTGCTTTCTTT.